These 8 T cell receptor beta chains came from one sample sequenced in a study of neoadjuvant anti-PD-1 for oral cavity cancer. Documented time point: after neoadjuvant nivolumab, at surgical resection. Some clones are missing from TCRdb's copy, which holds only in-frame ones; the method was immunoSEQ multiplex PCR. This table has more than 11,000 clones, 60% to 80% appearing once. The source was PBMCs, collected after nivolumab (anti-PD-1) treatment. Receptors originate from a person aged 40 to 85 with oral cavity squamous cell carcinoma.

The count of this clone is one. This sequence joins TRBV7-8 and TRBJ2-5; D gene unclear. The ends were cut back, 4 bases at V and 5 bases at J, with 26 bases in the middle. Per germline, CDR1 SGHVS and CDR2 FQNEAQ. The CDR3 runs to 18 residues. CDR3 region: CASSWIFPSGSSGETQYF. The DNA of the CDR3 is TGTGCCAGCAGCTGGATATTCCCGTCGGGTTCATCCGGGGAGACCCAGTACTTC.

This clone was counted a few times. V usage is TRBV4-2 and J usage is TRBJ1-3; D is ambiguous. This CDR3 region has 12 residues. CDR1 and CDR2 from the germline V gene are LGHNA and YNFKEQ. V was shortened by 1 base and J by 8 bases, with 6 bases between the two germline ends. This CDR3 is CASSQGGHTIYF. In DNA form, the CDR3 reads TGTGCCAGCAGCCAAGGGGGTCACACCATATATTTT.

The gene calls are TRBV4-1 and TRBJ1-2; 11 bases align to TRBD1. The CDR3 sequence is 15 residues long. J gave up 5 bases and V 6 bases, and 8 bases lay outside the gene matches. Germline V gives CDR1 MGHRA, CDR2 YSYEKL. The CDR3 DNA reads TGCGCCAGCAGTTTCGGGACAGGGGGTTTATATGGCTACACCTTC. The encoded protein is CASSFGTGGLYGYTF.

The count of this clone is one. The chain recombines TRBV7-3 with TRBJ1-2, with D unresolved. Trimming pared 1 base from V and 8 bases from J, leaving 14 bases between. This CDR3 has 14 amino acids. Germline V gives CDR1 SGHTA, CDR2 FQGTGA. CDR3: CASSLNPGEEGYTF. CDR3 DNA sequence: TGTGCCAGCAGCTTAAATCCGGGAGAGGAGGGCTACACCTTC.

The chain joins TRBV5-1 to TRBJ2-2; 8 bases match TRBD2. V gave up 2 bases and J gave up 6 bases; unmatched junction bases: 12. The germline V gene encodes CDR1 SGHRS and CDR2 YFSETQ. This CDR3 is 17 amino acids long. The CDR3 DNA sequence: TGCGCCAGCAGCTTTTCTAGCGGGCTGGTAAGATCCGGGGAGCTGTTTTTT. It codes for CASSFSSGLVRSGELFF.

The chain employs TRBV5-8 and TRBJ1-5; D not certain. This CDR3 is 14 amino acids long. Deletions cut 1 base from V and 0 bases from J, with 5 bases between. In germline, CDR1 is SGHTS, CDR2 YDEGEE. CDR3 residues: CASSLRLSNQPQHF. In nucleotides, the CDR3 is TGTGCCAGCAGCTTGCGCCTTAGCAATCAGCCCCAGCATTTT.

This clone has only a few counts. The chain's CDR3 is CASSPSMNTEAFF. In nucleotides, the CDR3 is TGTGCCAGCAGCCCTTCTATGAACACTGAAGCTTTCTTT. The chain is built from TRBV9 and TRBJ1-1; unclear D gene. V gave up 4 bases and J gave up 0 bases, with 7 bases separating them. The CDR3 contains 13 residues. Germline V gene lookup returns CDR1 SGDLS and CDR2 YYNGEE.

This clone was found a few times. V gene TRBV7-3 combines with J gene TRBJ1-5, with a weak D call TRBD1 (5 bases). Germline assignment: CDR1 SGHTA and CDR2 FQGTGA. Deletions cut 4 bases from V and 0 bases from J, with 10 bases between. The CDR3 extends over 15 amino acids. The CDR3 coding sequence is TGTGCCAGCAGCTCGACTGGGGGTAGCAATCAGCCCCAGCATTTT. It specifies CASSSTGGSNQPQHF.